In this sample, the clone carrying this TCR beta chain turned up a few times. Antigen: not known. This record belongs to a study of T-cell reconstitution after alpha-beta-depleted transplantation in children. Study-wide points: Some patients' high day-60 TCRbeta diversity was traced to surviving recipient T cells and thymic progenitors. Diversity and T-cell counts at one year after transplant derived mostly from new T cells. About two months after transplant, alpha-beta T cells reportedly came from several hundred expanded graft clones.

Using unique molecular identifiers, the investigators prepared the TCRbeta library. TCRdb itself ran the PCR reads through MiXCR, one entry per CDR3 protein. Among some 300,000 distinct CDR3 sequences listed, over 9% were seen once. The CDR3 is made up of 21 amino acids. The ends were cut back, 2 bases at V and 1 base at J, with 28 bases in the middle. The TCR originated in a boy younger than two with acute myeloid leukemia, due to receive a stem cell transplant. The V and J genes are TRBV23-1 and TRBJ2-3; TRBD1 might be the D (6 bases). TRBV23-1 is recorded as an ORF, its role being uncertain. Specimen: PBMCs, collected before TCRalphabeta/CD19-depleted stem cell transplant. CDR3 DNA sequence: TGCGCCAGCAGTCAAGCGAAACCACAGGGTAGGAAGGTTGGAGGCACAGATACGCAGTATTTT. Its protein is CASSQAKPQGRKVGGTDTQYF.